These 11 T cell receptor beta chains came from one sample sequenced in a study of shared clonotypes between healthy human individuals. The repertoire was sequenced with immunoSEQ multiplex PCR; TCRdb's copy has only in-frame clones and lacks some. The repertoire consists of fewer than 550,000 clones, with about 75% occurring once and the leading ten covering approximately 13%. What was sequenced was PBMCs. The source of these receptors is a middle-aged woman in good health. Some clones in this sample may be carry-over from other donors' samples.

The gene calls are TRBV2 and TRBJ2-3, with 8 positions matching TRBD1. J was trimmed by 2 bases and V by 5 bases; bases with no gene match: 6. This CDR3 contains 15 residues. Germline-derived CDR1 and CDR2 are SNHLY and FYNNEI. CDR3: CASSRRDRTTDTQYF. The CDR3 region has the DNA TGTGCCAGCAGTCGCCGGGACAGGACCACAGATACGCAGTATTTT.

The rearrangement joins TRBV7-9 to TRBJ1-2, with 9 bases aligning to TRBD1. The CDR3 runs 12 residues. Per germline, CDR1 SEHNR and CDR2 FQNEAQ (reference sequence). J was trimmed by 6 bases and V by 5 bases; bases with no gene match: 1. The CDR3 sequence is CASSRTGDGYTF. As DNA, the CDR3 is TGTGCCAGCAGCCGGACAGGGGATGGCTACACCTTC.

This clone was observed once. This chain joins TRBV27 and TRBJ2-1, with TRBD2 identical over 8 bases. CDR1 MNHEY and CDR2 SMNVEV come from the germline V gene (reference sequence). The CDR3 covers 14 residues. After removal of 7 bases from V and 4 bases from J, the junction contained 6 bases not matched to a gene. CDR3 amino acids: CASNRGRTYNEQFF. Here the CDR3 DNA reads TGTGCCAGCAACCGCGGGAGGACTTACAATGAGCAGTTCTTC.

The chain uses TRBV30 and TRBJ1-5; 7 bases are shared with TRBD1. Germline-derived CDR1 and CDR2 are GTSNPN and SVGIG (reference sequence). V shed 5 bases, J shed 3 bases, and the junction held 4 bases outside the gene matches. This CDR3 has 13 residues. CDR3 loop: CAWGGGPNQPQHF. In nucleotides, the CDR3 is TGTGCCTGGGGAGGGGGCCCCAATCAGCCCCAGCATTTT.

The gene calls are TRBV9 and TRBJ1-4; D not certain. The CDR3 runs to 14 residues. Trimming cost V 0 bases and J 7 bases, with 10 bases left between them. The germline CDR1 and CDR2 sequences are SGDLS and YYNGEE. CDR3 nucleotides: TGTGCCAGCAGCGTAGGTCACAGCCTTGAAAAACTGTTTTTT. As protein: CASSVGHSLEKLFF.

The CDR3 here is CASSQQGNEKLFF. DNA of the CDR3: TGTGCCAGCAGCCAACAAGGGAATGAAAAACTGTTTTTT. The chain combines TRBV16 with TRBJ1-4; D is unresolved. CDR3 length equals 13 residues. CDR1 and CDR2 from the germline V gene are KGHSY and FQNENV. V was shortened by 2 bases and J by 5 bases, with 6 bases between the two germline ends.

This clone showed up just once. Written as DNA, the CDR3 is TGTGCCAGCAGCTTGGCCCTTCAACTAGGCTACGAGCAGTACTTC. Translated: CASSLALQLGYEQYF. The chain carries TRBV5-8 and TRBJ2-7; D may be TRBD2 (5 bases). The CDR3 totals 15 residues. V lost 0 bases, J lost 3 bases, and 13 bases lay in between. Looked up from germline, CDR1 is SGHTS and CDR2 is YDEGEE.

The rearrangement uses TRBV7-2 and TRBJ2-1; D could derive from TRBD1 or TRBD2 (5 bases each). CDR1 is SGHTA and CDR2 is FQGNSA in the germline V gene. The CDR3 totals 15 residues. V was shortened by 5 bases and J by 4 bases, with 15 bases between the two germline ends. The CDR3 loop reads CASSPVATAYNEQFF. The CDR3 coding sequence is TGTGCCAGCAGCCCCGTAGCGACAGCTTACAATGAGCAGTTCTTC. Full variable domain (outside the CDR3, taken from reference TRBV7-2 and TRBJ2-1): GAGVSQSPSNKVTEKGKDVELRCDPISGHTALYWYRQSLGQGLEFLIYFQGNSAPDKSGLPSDRFSAERTGGSVSTLTIQRTQQEDSAVYLCASSPVATAYNEQFFGPGTRLTVL.

The chain combines TRBV5-1 with TRBJ2-3, with D unclear. The V gene's germline CDR1 is SGHRS and CDR2 YFSETQ. Trimming pared 2 bases from V and 2 bases from J, leaving 9 bases between. This CDR3 has 14 residues. CDR3 sequence reads: CASSFRHHTDTQYF. CDR3 coding DNA: TGCGCCAGCAGCTTTCGACACCACACAGATACGCAGTATTTT.

This clone was observed once. This chain links TRBV5-8 with TRBJ2-7; TRBD2 matches 7 bases. This CDR3 contains 19 residues. Germline V gene sequence: CDR1 SGHTS, CDR2 YDEGEE. V shed 4 bases and J 3 bases; nucleotides not matched to a gene: 22. As DNA, the CDR3 is TGTGCCAGCAGCCACGTTGGTAGTCGCCGGGGAGGGCGATACTACGAGCAGTACTTC. Encoded protein: CASSHVGSRRGGRYYEQYF.

In nucleotides, the CDR3 is TGTGCCAGCAGCTTATGGGGGACAGGGTATGAGCAGTTCTTC. Translation gives CASSLWGTGYEQFF. The genes are TRBV7-2 and TRBJ2-1; the match to TRBD1 covers 9 bases. The CDR3 sequence is 14 residues long. V lost 2 bases, J lost 8 bases, and 4 bases stayed unmatched. Germline CDR1 and CDR2: SGHTA and FQGNSA.